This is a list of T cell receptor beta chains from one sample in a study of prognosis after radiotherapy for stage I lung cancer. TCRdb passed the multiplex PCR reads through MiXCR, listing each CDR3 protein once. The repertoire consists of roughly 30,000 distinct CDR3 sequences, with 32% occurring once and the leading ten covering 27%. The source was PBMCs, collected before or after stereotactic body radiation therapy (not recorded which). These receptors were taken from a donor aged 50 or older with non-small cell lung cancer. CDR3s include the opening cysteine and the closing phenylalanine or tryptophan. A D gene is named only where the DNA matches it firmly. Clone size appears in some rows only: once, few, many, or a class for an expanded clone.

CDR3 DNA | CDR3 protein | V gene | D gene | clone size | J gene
TGCGCCAGCAGCTGGCGGGGGGCTCGGGAAGATACGCAGTATTTT | CASSWRGAREDTQYF | TRBV5-1 | TRBD2 | many | TRBJ2-3
TGTGCCAGCGGGCCCGTAAGCACAGATACGCAGTATTTT | CASGPVSTDTQYF | TRBV2 | . | . | TRBJ2-3
TGTGCCAGCAGTGAACGGGGGAACTATGGCTACACCTTC | CASSERGNYGYTF | TRBV28 | . | many | TRBJ1-2
TGCAGTCAATCGAGTCGAAGTAGGCAAGAGACCCAGTACTTC | CSQSSRSRQETQYF | TRBV20-1 | . | many | TRBJ2-5
TGTGCCAGCAGCTGGGACAGGGCGGTCACTGAAGCTTTCTTT | CASSWDRAVTEAFF | TRBV7-2 | TRBD1 | many | TRBJ1-1
TGCAGTTCCGGAGAAGCTTTCTTT | CSSGEAFF | TRBV20-1 | . | many | TRBJ1-1
TGTGCCACCAGCAGAGTCGCCGCAGTGGCTGGAAACACCATATATTTT | CATSRVAAVAGNTIYF | TRBV15 | . | many | TRBJ1-3
TGCGCCAGCGGGGACGGGTGGGGCAGTTCACCCCTCCACTTT | CASGDGWGSSPLHF | TRBV5-1 | . | . | TRBJ1-6
TGCAGTGCTGGGGAGGGGAAGGGCCCGAACACTGAAGCTTTCTTT | CSAGEGKGPNTEAFF | TRBV20-1 | . | . | TRBJ1-1
TGTGCCAGCATGATGGGACAGAACTATTGCTACACCTTC | CASMMGQNYCYTF | TRBV28 | TRBD1 | . | TRBJ1-2
TGTGCCAGCAGTGAAGGGACAGGGGACACTGAAGCTTTCTTT | CASSEGTGDTEAFF | TRBV28 | TRBD1 | many | TRBJ1-1
TGTGCCGGCAGTGTGGGACAGGGCCACTATGGCTACACCTTC | CAGSVGQGHYGYTF | TRBV6-2/TRBV6-3 | TRBD1 | . | TRBJ1-2
TGTGCCAGCAGTTACTCCCTCGGGACAGGGGACTCTTATAGCAATCAGCCCCAGCATTTT | CASSYSLGTGDSYSNQPQHF | TRBV6-2/TRBV6-3 | TRBD1 | many | TRBJ1-5
TGTGCCAGCAGTGTTACAGGCTATGGCTACACCTTC | CASSVTGYGYTF | TRBV2 | . | many | TRBJ1-2
TGTGCCAGCAGCTCGGACAGGCCTCAACTAGCCAAAAACATTCAGTACTTC | CASSSDRPQLAKNIQYF | TRBV6-1 | TRBD1 | . | TRBJ2-4
TGCAGTGCTACCGCAGCGGGACTCCCGGGGAGGAATTCACCCCTCCACTTT | CSATAAGLPGRNSPLHF | TRBV20-1 | . | many | TRBJ1-6
TGTGCCTGGGACGGGAGGGAGGACACCGGGGAGCTGTTTTTT | CAWDGREDTGELFF | TRBV30 | TRBD2 | many | TRBJ2-2
TGTGCCAGCAGCCCACGTCAGGGCAATCAGCCCCAGCATTTT | CASSPRQGNQPQHF | TRBV7-2 | . | many | TRBJ1-5
TGCGCCAGCCGGGAGGGGGCCACGAACACCGGGGAGCTGTTTTTT | CASREGATNTGELFF | TRBV5-1 | . | many | TRBJ2-2
TGCGCCAGCAGCCCGAGCGGGCCCCGCACAGATACGCAGTATTTT | CASSPSGPRTDTQYF | TRBV5-1 | . | many | TRBJ2-3
TGTGCCAGCAGTGAGTACAGGGGAACGGCCGGGGAGCTGTTTTTT | CASSEYRGTAGELFF | TRBV6-1 | TRBD1 | medium-sized | TRBJ2-2
TGTGCCAGCAGCCAGTTGGGGACCACAGATACGCAGTATTTT | CASSQLGTTDTQYF | TRBV7-6 | . | many | TRBJ2-3
TGCGCCAGCAGCGGCGGGACTAGCGGGGGGGCTGGGGATACACAGTATTTT | CASSGGTSGGAGDTQYF | TRBV5-1 | TRBD2 | . | TRBJ2-3
TGTGCCAGCAGCTCATCAGAGACCCAGTACTTC | CASSSSETQYF | TRBV5-4 | . | many | TRBJ2-5
TGTGCCAGTAGTATGGGTACAGCTGGAAACACCATATATTTT | CASSMGTAGNTIYF | TRBV19 | . | many | TRBJ1-3
TGCGCCAGCAGCTACGTCCGGGACAGCTACGAGCAGTACTTC | CASSYVRDSYEQYF | TRBV4-3 | TRBD1 | many | TRBJ2-7
TGTGCCAGCAGCCCTGTACTGGGCGTCAGGTCTAACTATGGCTACACCTTC | CASSPVLGVRSNYGYTF | TRBV6-1 | . | . | TRBJ1-2
TGTGCCAGCACTCCCCGACAGGGGAAGGCTCAGCCCCAGCATTTT | CASTPRQGKAQPQHF | TRBV6-1 | TRBD1 | many | TRBJ1-5
TGTGCCAGCAGCCCCACGAGGGGAAGCAATGAGCAGTTCTTC | CASSPTRGSNEQFF | TRBV7-2 | . | . | TRBJ2-1
TGTGCCAGCAGTTTGGGGGAAGACATACGGGTCGCTTGGCTTAGCAATCAGCCCCAGCATTTT | CASSLGEDIRVAWLSNQPQHF | TRBV28 | . | . | TRBJ1-5
TGTGCCAGCAGCTTGGGGGTTCCCGATCAGCCCCAGCATTTT | CASSLGVPDQPQHF | TRBV7-9 | . | many | TRBJ1-5
TGTGTCAGCAGACAGGTAACGAACATCGGGGAGCTGTTTTTT | CVSRQVTNIGELFF | TRBV6-1 | . | . | TRBJ2-2
TGTGCCAGCAGCTTAGGATGGACAGGGAGCAATCAGCCCCAGCATTTT | CASSLGWTGSNQPQHF | TRBV7-9 | TRBD1 | . | TRBJ1-5
TGTGCCAGTAAAAAACAGGGAAAAGCTTTCTTT | CASKKQGKAFF | TRBV19 | . | many | TRBJ1-1
TGTGCCTGGAGTGCCAGGGGACGCGGAAACACCATATATTTT | CAWSARGRGNTIYF | TRBV30 | . | . | TRBJ1-3
TGTGCCAGCAGCTCCGAGCCGGCGCGGGGCAGTAGGAATGAGCAGTTCTTC | CASSSEPARGSRNEQFF | TRBV7-2 | . | many | TRBJ2-1
TGTGCCAGCAGTCCCCAGGGGACAACTAATGAAAAACTGTTTTTT | CASSPQGTTNEKLFF | TRBV28 | . | many | TRBJ1-4
TGCAGTGCTAGGGCCGGTGGGAGCTCCTACAATGATCAGTTCTTC | CSARAGGSSYNDQFF | TRBV20-1 | . | . | TRBJ2-1
TGCGCCAGCAGCCGGGGAATCGCAATCTCTTCCTACGAGCAGTACTTC | CASSRGIAISSYEQYF | TRBV4-3 | . | many | TRBJ2-7
TGCAGTGCTAGAGATGGTTTAAGGGGGGATGGCTACACCTTC | CSARDGLRGDGYTF | TRBV20-1 | . | . | TRBJ1-2
TGTGCCAGCAGCTGGGACAGGGTGAATTCACCCCTCCACTTT | CASSWDRVNSPLHF | TRBV5-5 | TRBD1 | once | TRBJ1-6
TGTGCCAGCAGCTTAGCTTTCTCCAGTGTGGGGACAGATACGCAGTATTTT | CASSLAFSSVGTDTQYF | TRBV7-6 | . | many | TRBJ2-3
TGCGCCAGCAGCCCGGACGGACTAGCGGGGTCCGGGGAGCTGTTTTTT | CASSPDGLAGSGELFF | TRBV5-1 | TRBD2 | many | TRBJ2-2
TGTGCCAGCAGTACCCAGGGACTTAACTATGGCTACACCTTC | CASSTQGLNYGYTF | TRBV6-4 | . | many | TRBJ1-2
TGTGCCAGCAGCTTGGCGACTAGCGGGGGGTCCAACGAGCAGTACTTC | CASSLATSGGSNEQYF | TRBV5-4 | TRBD2 | . | TRBJ2-7
TGTTCCAGCAGCTACACCGGCTCCGCTAATTCACCCCTCCACTTT | CSSSYTGSANSPLHF | TRBV6-5 | . | . | TRBJ1-6
TGTGCCAGCAGCACCGCCCTGGACAGGGCGAACGGGGAAGCTTTCTTT | CASSTALDRANGEAFF | TRBV5-4 | TRBD1 | . | TRBJ1-1
TGTGCCAGCACTAAAGGCGCAGGTCCCTACGAGCAGTACTTC | CASTKGAGPYEQYF | TRBV6-1 | . | many | TRBJ2-7
TGTGCCAACAGCTCGCCTGGACAGGGCGTTGGGGGAGGCTACACCTTC | CANSSPGQGVGGGYTF | TRBV7-9 | TRBD1 | . | TRBJ1-2
TGTGCTAGTGGCCATAGCGGGGGCACAGATACGCAGTATTTT | CASGHSGGTDTQYF | TRBV12-5 | TRBD2 | many | TRBJ2-3
TGTGCCATCAGTGGTGAGCGATATACGAACACCGGGGAGCTGTTTTTT | CAISGERYTNTGELFF | TRBV10-3 | . | many | TRBJ2-2
TGTGCCAGAATGGGCCTCAACCTAGCGGGGATAAGAGATGAGCAGTTCTTC | CARMGLNLAGIRDEQFF | TRBV6-2/TRBV6-3 | TRBD2 | . | TRBJ2-1